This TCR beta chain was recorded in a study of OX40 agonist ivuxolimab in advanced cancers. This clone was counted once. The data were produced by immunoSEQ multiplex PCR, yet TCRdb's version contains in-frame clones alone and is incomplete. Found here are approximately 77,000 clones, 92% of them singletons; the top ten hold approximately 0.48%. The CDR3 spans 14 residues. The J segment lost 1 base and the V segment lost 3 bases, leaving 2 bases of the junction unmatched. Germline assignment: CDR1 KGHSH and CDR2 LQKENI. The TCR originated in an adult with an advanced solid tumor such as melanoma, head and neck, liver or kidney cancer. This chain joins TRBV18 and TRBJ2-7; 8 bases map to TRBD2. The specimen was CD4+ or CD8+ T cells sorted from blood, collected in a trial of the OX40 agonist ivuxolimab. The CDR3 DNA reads TGTGCCAGCTCACCTACTAGCGGATCCTACGAGCAGTACTTC. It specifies CASSPTSGSYEQYF.